A single sample is the source of the 8 T cell receptor beta chains below, sequenced in a study of blood T cell repertoires in COVID-19 (dated by TCRdb to about 2020). The protocol used for the library was the immunoSEQ multiplex PCR assay. What TCRdb holds here is the immuneACCESS table cut down to in-frame rearrangements. Part of the clones is not present; checked against another copy, under half of the missing clones reflect an unresolved V gene, and the others are unexplained. The sample table contains 200,000 to 250,000 clones; only one count was recorded for 65% to 85% of them. The ten most abundant clones make up roughly 1.3% of the sample. Specimen: peripheral blood. The receptor source for this set is a woman aged 25 to 45 with COVID-19, enrolled during active disease.

This clone occurred a few times. The rearrangement joins TRBV7-2 to TRBJ1-2; 7 bases map to TRBD1. The CDR3 is 14 residues long. Germline V gene lookup returns CDR1 SGHTA and CDR2 FQGNSA. The junction had 6 bases not matched to a gene; V was cut back by 0 bases and J by 8 bases. In DNA form, the CDR3 reads TGTGCCAGCAGCTTAGCCCAGGGGGAGAGGGGCTACACCTTC. Translation: CASSLAQGERGYTF.

The chain combines TRBV5-4 with TRBJ2-7; TRBD2 aligns across 16 bases. The germline V gene has CDR1 SGHNT and CDR2 YYREEE (reference sequence). The CDR3 contains 17 residues. V was pared by 4 bases and J by 5 bases, with 9 bases of the junction left unmatched. CDR3 loop: CASSLGTSGRAGDEQYF. The CDR3 DNA reads as TGTGCCAGCAGCCTGGGGACTAGCGGGAGGGCAGGGGACGAGCAGTACTTC. Using reference TRBV5-4 and TRBJ2-7 for the parts outside the CDR3, the full variable domain is ETGVTQSPTHLIKTRGQQVTLRCSSQSGHNTVSWYQQALGQGPQFIFQYYREEENGRGNFPPRFSGLQFPNYSSELNVNALELDDSALYLCASSLGTSGRAGDEQYFGPGTRLTVT.

The CDR3: CASSLAGRDGSYNSPLHF. DNA of the CDR3: TGTGCCAGCAGCTTAGCGGGCAGGGATGGGTCCTATAATTCACCCCTCCACTTT. The chain is built from TRBV7-2 and TRBJ1-6; the D gene is possibly TRBD1 (5 bases). V was pared by 0 bases and J by 1 base, with 13 bases between. Germline CDR1 SGHTA, CDR2 FQGNSA. The CDR3 is made up of 18 amino acids.

The chain combines TRBV4-2 with TRBJ2-1, with D perhaps TRBD2 (6 bases). The V gene's germline CDR1 is LGHNA and CDR2 YNFKEQ. The CDR3 length is 17 residues. Trimming took off 4 bases at V and 6 bases at J, with 22 bases between the two ends. The CDR3 loop reads CASSLPSPWQEGNEQFF. CDR3 in DNA: TGTGCCAGCAGCCTCCCTAGCCCCTGGCAGGAGGGCAATGAGCAGTTCTTC.

This clone was observed a few times. V usage is TRBV7-9 and J usage is TRBJ2-5; possible D gene TRBD2, 6 bases. From germline, CDR1 is SEHNR and CDR2 FQNEAQ (reference sequence). Trimming pared 5 bases from V and 5 bases from J, leaving 21 bases between. The CDR3 covers 16 residues. This CDR3 reads CASSLQRVSPRETQYF. In nucleotides, the CDR3 is TGTGCCAGCAGCCTACAGCGGGTTTCTCCTCGGGAGACCCAGTACTTC.

The genes are TRBV5-1 and TRBJ2-5; maybe TRBD1 (6 bases). Trimming took 0 bases from V and 4 from J, leaving 7 bases between them. The CDR3 is made up of 13 amino acids. Germline V gene sequence: CDR1 SGHRS, CDR2 YFSETQ. The CDR3 spells CASSLEGGETQYF. The CDR3 DNA is TGCGCCAGCAGCTTGGAAGGGGGAGAGACCCAGTACTTC.

The table lists this clone with a count of one. V gene TRBV12-3 or TRBV12-4 combines with J gene TRBJ2-6, with 8 bases identical to TRBD1. This CDR3 has 13 amino acids. Trimming cost V 2 bases and J 19 bases; bases outside gene matches: 10. CDR3 residues: CASSLRPGGPGTF. CDR3 in DNA: TGTGCCAGCAGTTTAAGGCCAGGGGGCCCAGGAACTTTC.

The chain has TRBV5-1 and TRBJ1-3, with a tentative D call TRBD1 (5 bases). V lost 4 bases, J lost 0 bases, and 11 bases lay in between. The CDR3 is made up of 15 amino acids. The germline gives CDR1 SGHRS, CDR2 YFSETQ. The CDR3 DNA sequence: TGCGCCAGCAGCACCGGGACTTCCTCTGGAAACACCATATATTTT. This sequence encodes CASSTGTSSGNTIYF.